The 26 T cell receptor beta chains given below trace back to one sample, sequenced in a study of memory CD4+ T cells and cytomegalovirus serostatus. Assay: immunoSEQ multiplex PCR; the TCRdb copy retains only in-frame clones and omits some. Seen here are tens of thousands of clones, around 80% observed once, and the top ten hold roughly 1.1%. Single viable CD3+CD4+CD8-CD45RO+ cells were sorted as the memory CD4+ T cells. Sequenced material: memory CD4+ T cells from blood. The receptors shown here come from an adult in good health and CMV-seronegative.

The J gene is TRBJ1-4, the V gene TRBV7-2, with TRBD1 matching 12 bases. Germline V CDR1 and CDR2: SGHTA, FQGNSA. The CDR3 extends over 15 amino acids. J lost 8 bases, V lost 6 bases, and 7 bases had no gene match. The CDR3 DNA is TGTGCCAGCAGATTGGGACAGGGGGCCGGGGAAAAACTGTTTTTT. Translation gives CASRLGQGAGEKLFF. The full variable domain, completed using reference TRBV7-2 and TRBJ1-4, is GAGVSQSPSNKVTEKGKDVELRCDPISGHTALYWYRQSLGQGLEFLIYFQGNSAPDKSGLPSDRFSAERTGGSVSTLTIQRTQQEDSAVYLCASRLGQGAGEKLFFGSGTQLSVL.

The chain uses TRBV19 and TRBJ2-5; maybe TRBD2 (5 bases). With 5 bases removed from V and 9 bases from J, the gap between germline ends came to 13 bases. The germline gives CDR1 LNHDA, CDR2 SQIVND (reference sequence). This CDR3 has 12 amino acids. The CDR3 nucleotides are TGTGCCAGTAGTCCCGAGGGTGGGTCCCAGTACTTC. Encoded protein: CASSPEGGSQYF.

The genes are TRBV14 and TRBJ1-2; D ambiguous. V was trimmed by 4 bases and J by 7 bases, leaving 13 bases between them. The germline CDR1 and CDR2 sequences are SGHDN and FVKESK. The length of the CDR3 is 13 residues. In DNA form, the CDR3 reads TGTGCCAGCAGCCTTACCAGCAGGAGTGGCTACACCTTC. Translated: CASSLTSRSGYTF.

The rearrangement joins TRBV11-2 to TRBJ1-3; D is ambiguous. Germline-derived CDR1 and CDR2 are SGHAT and FQNNGV. The CDR3 extends over 14 amino acids. The germline V and J ends were trimmed by 7 bases and 0 bases, with 10 bases remaining between them. CDR3 sequence (DNA): TGTGCCAGCACTAACCAGAACTCTGGAAACACCATATATTTT. It yields the protein CASTNQNSGNTIYF. Full variable domain (missing parts from reference TRBV11-2 and TRBJ1-3): EAGVAQSPRYKIIEKRQSVAFWCNPISGHATLYWYQQILGQGPKLLIQFQNNGVVDDSQLPKDRFSAERLKGVDSTLKIQPAKLEDSAVYLCASTNQNSGNTIYFGEGSWLTVV.

This clone has only a few counts. The gene calls are TRBV7-2 and TRBJ1-5, with no clear D. CDR1 and CDR2 from the germline V gene are SGHTA and FQGNSA. The CDR3 is made up of 15 amino acids. The V end lost 1 base, the J end lost 3 bases, and 10 bases lay between the germline ends. CDR3 residues: CASSLVGQFNQPQHF. The CDR3 DNA reads TGTGCCAGCAGCTTAGTAGGGCAGTTCAATCAGCCCCAGCATTTT.

J is TRBJ2-7 and V is TRBV7-8, with 8 bases matching TRBD2. The germline gives CDR1 SGHVS, CDR2 FQNEAQ. Trimming removed 5 bases from V and 7 bases from J; junction bases left unmatched: 10. The CDR3 loop spans 14 amino acids. The chain's CDR3 is CASSPGLGAREQYF. For the CDR3, the DNA is TGTGCCAGCAGCCCGGGACTAGGGGCCCGGGAGCAGTACTTC.

V gene TRBV9 combines with J gene TRBJ2-4, with D possibly matching TRBD2 (6 bases). The length of the CDR3 is 14 residues. The V gene's germline CDR1 is SGDLS and CDR2 YYNGEE. V was pared by 7 bases and J by 3 bases, with 14 bases between. Here the CDR3 reads CASGGISSKNIQYF. Here the CDR3 DNA reads TGTGCCAGCGGAGGGATTTCGAGCAAAAACATTCAGTACTTC. Complete variable domain (other parts from reference TRBV9 and TRBJ2-4): DSGVTQTPKHLITATGQRVTLRCSPRSGDLSVYWYQQSLDQGLQFLIQYYNGEERAKGNILERFSAQQFPDLHSELNLSSLELGDSALYFCASGGISSKNIQYFGAGTRLSVL.

The gene calls are TRBV5-1 and TRBJ2-1; TRBD1 aligns across 7 bases. Looked up from germline, CDR1 is SGHRS and CDR2 is YFSETQ. Trimming took 0 bases from V and 6 from J; bases not matched to a gene: 6. The CDR3 consists of 15 residues. DNA of the CDR3: TGCGCCAGCAGCTTGGGACAGGGTTTTTTCAATGAGCAGTTCTTC. Translated: CASSLGQGFFNEQFF.

This clone was recorded a few times. As DNA, the CDR3 is TGTGCCTGGAGTGCCGGGACCGAAGGTACTGAAGCTTTCTTT. This encodes CAWSAGTEGTEAFF. The chain carries TRBV30 and TRBJ1-1; D is perhaps TRBD1 (5 bases). This CDR3 comprises 14 residues. Per germline, CDR1 GTSNPN and CDR2 SVGIG (reference sequence). V shed 1 base and J shed 5 bases, with 14 bases lying between them. Together with reference TRBV30 and TRBJ1-1, the CDR3 gives the full variable domain: SQTIHQWPATLVQPVGSPLSLECTVEGTSNPNLYWYRQAAGRGLQLLFYSVGIGQISSEVPQNLSASRPQDRQFILSSKKLLLSDSGFYLCAWSAGTEGTEAFFGQGTRLTVV.

The chain joins TRBV27 to TRBJ2-6; 9 positions match TRBD1. CDR3 length equals 19 residues. Germline V CDR1 and CDR2: MNHEY, SMNVEV (reference sequence). V lost 6 bases and J lost 0; bases outside the gene matches: 12. The CDR3 nucleotides read TGTGCCAGCAGCCTAAGGGGGACAGGGAGAAGCTCTGGGGCCAACGTCCTGACTTTC. It codes for CASSLRGTGRSSGANVLTF.

V usage is TRBV5-1 and J usage is TRBJ1-1; possibly TRBD1 for D (6 bases). Looked up from germline, CDR1 is SGHRS and CDR2 is YFSETQ. V lost 4 bases, J lost 5 bases, and 18 bases lay in between. This CDR3 spans 15 amino acids. CDR3 in amino acids: CASSDWGGARTEAFF. CDR3 coding DNA: TGCGCCAGCAGCGACTGGGGGGGGGCGAGAACTGAAGCTTTCTTT.

V gene TRBV7-9 combines with J gene TRBJ1-3; tentative D call: TRBD1 (6 bases). The CDR3 covers 14 residues. Germline V lookup: CDR1 SEHNR, CDR2 FQNEAQ (reference sequence). The V end lost 4 bases, the J end lost 7 bases, and 14 bases lay between the germline ends. CDR3 coding DNA: TGTGCCAGCAGCTCACAGGGTATTCTTAACACCATATATTTT. Protein: CASSSQGILNTIYF.

Of note for this clone: One junction end disagrees with the germline gene, perhaps due to a read error. Written as DNA, the CDR3 is TGCAGCGCGGGACAGTCTAGCACTCAGCCCCAGCATTTT. Translation: CSAGQSSTQPQHF. The chain uses TRBV29-1 and TRBJ1-5; TRBD1 aligns across 7 bases. The CDR3 is made up of 13 amino acids. Germline loops: CDR1 SQVTM, CDR2 ANQGSEA.

This clone appeared a few times. The chain uses TRBV2 and TRBJ2-5, with no clear D. Germline values: CDR1 SNHLY, CDR2 FYNNEI. There are 12 residues in the CDR3. V was pared by 4 bases and J by 0 bases, with 3 bases between. DNA for the CDR3: TGTGCCAGCAGTGCGTACCAAGAGACCCAGTACTTC. Amino acids: CASSAYQETQYF.

The gene calls are TRBV2 and TRBJ2-3, with 8 nucleotides matching TRBD2. CDR1 and CDR2 (germline): SNHLY, FYNNEI. V was pared by 7 bases and J by 0 bases, with 15 bases of the junction left unmatched. The CDR3 covers 18 residues. DNA for the CDR3: TGTGCCAGCACCCTCGGGGCTAGCGGGCCTTCTAGCACAGATACGCAGTATTTT. Translating it yields CASTLGASGPSSTDTQYF.

The chain recombines TRBV2 with TRBJ2-7; 10 bases map to TRBD2. This CDR3 has 15 amino acids. With 7 bases clipped from V and 3 bases from J, the junction kept 9 bases outside the gene matches. Germline V gene lookup returns CDR1 SNHLY and CDR2 FYNNEI. CDR3 sequence reads: CASTQPLAGGYEQYF. CDR3 nucleotides: TGTGCCAGCACTCAACCCTTAGCGGGAGGCTACGAGCAGTACTTC.

This chain connects TRBV5-6 to TRBJ1-5; TRBD1 agrees at 10 bases. Germline V CDR1 and CDR2: SGHDT, YYEEEE. The CDR3 has 15 residues. The J segment lost 2 bases and the V segment lost 4 bases, leaving 3 bases of the junction unmatched. This CDR3 is CASSVTGGGNQPQHF. CDR3 coding DNA: TGTGCCAGCAGCGTGACAGGGGGCGGCAATCAGCCCCAGCATTTT.

This clone has only a few counts. This chain uses TRBV19 with TRBJ1-4; the match to TRBD1 covers 7 bases. The trim removed 6 bases at V and 4 bases at J, leaving 5 bases unmatched. The length of the CDR3 is 14 residues. CDR1 LNHDA and CDR2 SQIVND come from the germline V gene (reference sequence). CDR3 loop: CASRGDSGNEKLFF. The CDR3 DNA reads TGTGCCAGTAGAGGGGACAGTGGTAATGAAAAACTGTTTTTT.

As concerns this clone: One end of the junction is discordant with germline, which a read error may explain. This rearrangement joins TRBV7-7 to TRBJ2-1, with 10 bases aligning to TRBD2. Germline values: CDR1 SSHAT, CDR2 FNYEAQ (reference sequence). The CDR3 is 14 amino acids. The CDR3: CASSSGTSVNEQFF. CDR3 sequence (DNA): TGTGCTAGCAGCTCCGGGACTAGCGTGAATGAGCAGTTCTTC.

CDR3 sequence: CASSLVHGKYGYTF. Written as DNA, the CDR3 is TGTGCCAGCAGCTTAGTCCACGGAAAGTATGGCTACACCTTC. The V gene is TRBV7-9, the J gene TRBJ1-2; D unclear. Trimming removed 1 base from V and 5 bases from J, with 11 bases in between. This CDR3 is built from 14 residues. Germline assignment: CDR1 SEHNR and CDR2 FQNEAQ (reference sequence).

The chain uses TRBV5-1 and TRBJ1-2; D may be TRBD1 (5 bases). This CDR3 region has 12 residues. The germline CDR1 and CDR2 sequences are SGHRS and YFSETQ. Trimming removed 4 bases from V and 7 bases from J, with 11 bases in between. CDR3 sequence: CASSIQGTGYTF. For the CDR3, the DNA is TGCGCCAGCAGCATCCAGGGTACTGGCTACACCTTC.

This chain connects TRBV19 to TRBJ2-7, with TRBD1 identical over 8 bases. Trimming at V came to 2 bases and at J to 6 bases, leaving 6 bases not matched to a gene. The CDR3 is 14 residues long. Germline assignment: CDR1 LNHDA and CDR2 SQIVND (reference sequence). The CDR3 is CASSIKQGAGEQYF. The CDR3 DNA reads TGTGCCAGTAGTATAAAGCAGGGGGCGGGCGAGCAGTACTTC.

The J gene is TRBJ2-1, the V gene TRBV5-6; D remains ambiguous. Germline V gives CDR1 SGHDT, CDR2 YYEEEE. The CDR3 contains 17 residues. V was clipped by 1 base and J by 0 bases, with 14 bases between them. This CDR3 is CASSLRLLPSSYNEQFF. DNA of the CDR3: TGTGCCAGCAGCTTGCGACTCCTCCCCAGCTCCTACAATGAGCAGTTCTTC.

The rearrangement links TRBV19 to TRBJ1-2; D gene uncertain. V was cut by 10 bases and J by 4 bases, with 16 bases left in between. This CDR3 is built from 13 residues. CDR1 is LNHDA and CDR2 is SQIVND in the germline V gene (reference sequence). The CDR3 region has the DNA TGTGCCACCTCCCAGACGGCCGGCTATGGCTACACCTTC. Protein product: CATSQTAGYGYTF.

This clone was counted a single time. The rearrangement links TRBV14 to TRBJ2-7, with 7 bases aligning to TRBD1. Germline lookup yields CDR1 SGHDN and CDR2 FVKESK. The CDR3 contains 14 residues. Germline trimming cut 4 bases from V and 3 bases from J; bases unmatched to any gene: 6. The DNA of the CDR3 is TGTGCCAGCAGCCCACAGACAGGGATCTACGAGCAGTACTTC. It yields the protein CASSPQTGIYEQYF.

V is TRBV29-1 and J is TRBJ2-1; D not certain. CDR1 is SQVTM, CDR2 ANQGSEA, per germline. The CDR3 sequence is 11 residues long. Trimming left V 4 bases short and J 4 bases short, with 5 bases between. CDR3 DNA: TGCAGCGTTGTAAAGTACAATGAGCAGTTCTTC. As protein: CSVVKYNEQFF.